The 5 T cell receptor beta chains presented below share a single source sample, sequenced in a study of CD8 T cells in Susac syndrome. A quantity of about 0.5 to 1 ug RNA underwent reverse transcription using random hexamers. TCRdb passed the immunoSEQ multiplex PCR reads through MiXCR, listing each CDR3 protein once. This table has roughly 80,000 distinct CDR3 sequences, about 93% appearing once. Sequenced input: CD8+ T cells from PBMCs. The receptor source for this set is a human donor in good health.

This clonotype came up a few times. The chain recombines TRBV6-5 with TRBJ1-2, with 9 positions matching TRBD1. Losses at the gene ends were 0 bases for V and 1 base for J; bases not matched to a gene: 3. From germline, CDR1 is MNHEY and CDR2 SVGAGI. The length of the CDR3 is 16 residues. The CDR3 sequence: CASSYSGTGNNYGYTF. DNA for the CDR3: TGTGCCAGCAGTTACTCTGGGACAGGGAATAACTATGGCTACACCTTC.

The CDR3 loop reads CASSNLLSMNTEAFF. CDR3 sequence (DNA): TGTGCCAGCAGCAATCTTTTATCCATGAACACTGAAGCTTTCTTT. This chain connects TRBV9 to TRBJ1-1; D not resolved. The CDR3 runs 15 residues. V was cut by 4 bases and J by 0 bases, with 13 bases left in between. Per germline, CDR1 SGDLS and CDR2 YYNGEE.

J is TRBJ2-5 and V is TRBV4-1, with D hard to call. Per germline, CDR1 MGHRA and CDR2 YSYEKL. The CDR3 consists of 14 residues. V was shortened by 1 base and J by 5 bases, with 11 bases between the two germline ends. The DNA for the CDR3 is TGCGCCAGCAGCCAAGTGTTGGGGTGGGAGACCCAGTACTTC. This translates into CASSQVLGWETQYF.

This chain joins TRBV6-2 or TRBV6-3 and TRBJ2-3, with TRBD2 identical over 11 bases. Trimming removed 6 bases from V and 2 bases from J; junction bases left unmatched: 4. The CDR3 is made up of 15 amino acids. Germline V CDR1 and CDR2: MNHEY, SVGEGT. In DNA form, the CDR3 reads TGTGCCAGCAGAATACTAGCGGGGGCCACAGATACGCAGTATTTT. This codes for CASRILAGATDTQYF.

J is TRBJ2-7 and V is TRBV7-8, with D perhaps matching TRBD1 (6 bases). This CDR3 spans 11 amino acids. V shed 8 bases and J shed 6 bases, with 11 bases lying between them. CDR1 and CDR2 from the germline V gene are SGHVS and FQNEAQ. This CDR3 reads CASLGGVEQYF. For the CDR3, the DNA is TGTGCCAGCCTAGGGGGAGTCGAGCAGTACTTC.